The table lists the clone carrying this TCR beta chain with many counts. The antigen remains undetermined. These data originate in a study of regulatory T cells in long-lasting Graves disease. Time point indicated: newly diagnosed GD, antithyroid drugs for less than 3 months. Isolated PBMC RNA provided the starting material for the TCR library. V gave up 1 base and J gave up 6 bases; unmatched junction bases: 7. Germline CDR1 reads MGHRA; CDR2 reads YSYEKL. This CDR3 spans 15 amino acids. Study results and limitations: It was possible that the small sample size reduced accuracy.

Building of the TCR beta libraries involved iRepertoire HTBI primers and Arm-PCR of CDR3 regions. In TCRdb, the multiplex PCR reads were re-called with MiXCR into one record per CDR3 protein. The data hold 200,000 to 250,000 distinct CDR3 sequences, with 18% observed a single time. The chain is built from TRBV4-1 and TRBJ2-7, with 9 bases identical to TRBD2. This receptor was identified in a female donor with Graves disease. The sample was peripheral blood mononuclear cells (PBMCs), taken at new diagnosis, from a patient treated with antithyroid drugs. The CDR3: CASSQGSGSKFEQYF. The CDR3 region has the DNA TGCGCCAGCAGCCAAGGTAGCGGGAGTAAATTCGAGCAGTACTTC.